The clone carrying this T cell receptor beta chain has a count of ten or more. Antigen unknown. The CDR3 totals 16 residues. From germline, CDR1 is LGHNA and CDR2 YSLEER. V shed 1 base, J shed 6 bases, and the junction held 10 bases outside the gene matches. This sample was included in a study of T-cell reconstitution after alpha-beta-depleted transplantation in children. Overall study results and limits: Where some patients showed high TCRbeta diversity at day 60, it came from recipient T cells and thymic progenitors that had survived.

The TCRbeta library was prepared with unique molecular identifiers. TCRdb processed the PCR reads anew with MiXCR; each CDR3 protein has one entry. This table holds about 200,000 distinct CDR3 sequences, roughly 6.5% found once. The origin of this receptor is a girl in the first two years of life with combined immunodeficiency, due to receive a stem cell transplant. Sequences were derived from PBMCs, sampled before TCRalphabeta/CD19-depleted stem cell transplant. The V and J genes are TRBV4-3 and TRBJ2-7, with 9 bases lining up with TRBD2. CDR3 nucleotides: TGCGCCAGCAGCCAAGTGGCAAGGACTAGCGTTAGCGAGCAGTACTTC. It encodes CASSQVARTSVSEQYF.